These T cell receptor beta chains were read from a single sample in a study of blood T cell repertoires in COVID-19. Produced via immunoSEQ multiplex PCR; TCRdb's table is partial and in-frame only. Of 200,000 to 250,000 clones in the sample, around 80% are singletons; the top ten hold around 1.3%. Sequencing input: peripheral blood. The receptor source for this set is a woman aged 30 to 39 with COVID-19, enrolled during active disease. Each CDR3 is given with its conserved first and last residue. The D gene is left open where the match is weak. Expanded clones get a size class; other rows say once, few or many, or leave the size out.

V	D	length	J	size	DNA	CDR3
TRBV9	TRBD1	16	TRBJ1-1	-	TGTGCCAGCAGCGCCGGAGGAGGGGGCGCGATCACTGAAGCTTTCTTT	CASSAGGGGAITEAFF
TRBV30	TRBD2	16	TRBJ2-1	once	TGTGCCTGGAGTGTTGGAGTTGGGACTACCTACAATGAGCAGTTCTTC	CAWSVGVGTTYNEQFF
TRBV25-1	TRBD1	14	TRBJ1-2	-	TGTGCCAGCTTGTCAGGGGGCGGTGGCTATGGCTACACCTTC	CASLSGGGGYGYTF
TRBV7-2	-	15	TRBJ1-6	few	TGTGCCAGCAGCTTCGGGGGTAGCAGGGATTCACCCCTCCACTTT	CASSFGGSRDSPLHF
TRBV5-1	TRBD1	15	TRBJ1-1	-	TGCGCCAGCAGAAAAAGGACAGGAGTGAACACTGAAGCTTTCTTT	CASRKRTGVNTEAFF
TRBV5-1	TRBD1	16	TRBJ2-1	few	TGCGCCAGCAGCGTGCTAACTGGACAGGGGGACAATGAGCAGTTCTTC	CASSVLTGQGDNEQFF
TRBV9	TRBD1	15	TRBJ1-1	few	TGTGCCAGCAGCGTCGGGGACAGGGGTGGGACTGAAGCTTTCTTT	CASSVGDRGGTEAFF
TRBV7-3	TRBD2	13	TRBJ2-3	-	TGTGCCAGCAGCTCACTAGCGCCCGATACGCAGTATTTT	CASSSLAPDTQYF
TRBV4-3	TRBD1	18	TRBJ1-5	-	TGCGCCAGCAGCCAGGGGACAGGAGACACGTATAGCAATCAGCCCCAGCATTTT	CASSQGTGDTYSNQPQHF
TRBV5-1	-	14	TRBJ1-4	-	TGCGCCAGCAGCTTGGTAACAGAAGGTGAAAAACTGTTTTTT	CASSLVTEGEKLFF
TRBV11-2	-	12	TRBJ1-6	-	TGTGCCAGCAGCTTCGAGGATTCACCCCTCCACTTT	CASSFEDSPLHF
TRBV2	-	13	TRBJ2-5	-	TGTGCCAGCAGTGGCCGGGACAAAGAGACCCAGTACTTC	CASSGRDKETQYF
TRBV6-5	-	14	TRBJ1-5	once	TGTGCCAGCATGGCAGTTAATGGCAATCAGCCCCAGCATTTT	CASMAVNGNQPQHF
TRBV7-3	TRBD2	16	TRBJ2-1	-	TGTGCCAGCAGCATGGGACTAGCGGGAGGGGGAAATGAGCAGTTCTTC	CASSMGLAGGGNEQFF
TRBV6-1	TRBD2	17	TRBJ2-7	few	TGTGCCAGCAGTGAGCGGTTCGGGGCGGGAGAGTCCTACGAGCAGTACTTC	CASSERFGAGESYEQYF
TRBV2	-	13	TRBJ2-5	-	TGTGCCAGCAGCGGGGGGCTGCAAGAGACCCAGTACTTC	CASSGGLQETQYF
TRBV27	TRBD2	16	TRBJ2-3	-	TGTGCCAGCAGTCTCGGACTAGCGCAACTGTCAGATACGCAGTATTTT	CASSLGLAQLSDTQYF
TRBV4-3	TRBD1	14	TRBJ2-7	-	TGCGCCAGCAGCCAGGGACAGGGCTCCTACGAGCAGTACTTC	CASSQGQGSYEQYF
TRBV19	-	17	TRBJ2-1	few	TGTGCCAGTAGTATTGCGGCTAGCCGTAGCTCCTACAATGAGCAGTTCTTC	CASSIAASRSSYNEQFF
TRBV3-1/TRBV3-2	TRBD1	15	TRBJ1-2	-	TGTGCCAGCAGCCCCCTGAGACAGGGGATATATGGCTACACCTTC	CASSPLRQGIYGYTF
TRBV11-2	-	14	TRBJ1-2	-	TGTGCCAGCAGCCCCTCCGGTCGATCGGATGGCTACACCTTC	CASSPSGRSDGYTF
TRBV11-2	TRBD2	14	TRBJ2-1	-	TGTGCCAGCTCCGGTGAAGCGGGAGTTAACAAAGGGTTCTTC	CASSGEAGVNKGFF
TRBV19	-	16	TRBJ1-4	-	TGTGCCAGTAACCCTATAGGGGAACAGGGAAATGAAAAACTGTTTTTT	CASNPIGEQGNEKLFF
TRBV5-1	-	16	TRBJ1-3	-	TGCGCCAGCAGCTTAGGCAGGACCGGGATGGGGAACACCATATATTTT	CASSLGRTGMGNTIYF
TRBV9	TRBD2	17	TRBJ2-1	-	TGTGCCAGCAGCGCACTAGCGGGAGGGCCAATACACCATGAGCAGTTCTTC	CASSALAGGPIHHEQFF
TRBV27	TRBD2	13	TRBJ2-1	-	TGTGCCAGCTCTCCGGGACTAAACAATGAGCAGTTCTTC	CASSPGLNNEQFF
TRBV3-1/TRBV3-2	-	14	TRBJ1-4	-	TGTGCCAGCAGCCCGCCCGGGGGGGAGGTAAAACTGTTTTTT	CASSPPGGEVKLFF
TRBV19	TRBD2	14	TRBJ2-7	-	TGTGCCAGCCGCCCCTGGGCGGGAGTAGACGAGCAGTACTTC	CASRPWAGVDEQYF
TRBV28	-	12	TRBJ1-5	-	TGTGCCAGCAGGGGGGCAGGTCAGCCCCAGCATTTT	CASRGAGQPQHF